This T cell receptor (beta chain) was sequenced during a study of blood T cell repertoires in COVID-19. Study as a whole: Spain, Italy and the United States supplied samples that represented acute and convalescent COVID-19.

Assay used: immunoSEQ multiplex PCR; TCRdb lists only in-frame clones, some missing. The data contain approximately 360,000 clones, around 87% of them singletons. From germline, CDR1 is SGHRS and CDR2 YFSETQ. V was shortened by 2 bases and J by 3 bases, with 12 bases between the two germline ends. The CDR3 extends over 14 amino acids. Across about two dozen US areas, participants ranged in age from about 18 to 100 years. This clonotype originated in a middle-aged man in a cohort exposed to, infected with or recovered from COVID-19 (not recorded which). The rearrangement uses TRBV5-1 and TRBJ2-7; possibly TRBD1 for D (5 bases). Sequenced input: PBMCs or T cells enriched from blood (not recorded which). The CDR3 sequence: CASSFQGEVYEQYF. In nucleotides, the CDR3 is TGCGCCAGCAGCTTTCAGGGTGAAGTCTACGAGCAGTACTTC.